This T cell receptor (beta chain) was sequenced in a study of OX40 agonist ivuxolimab in advanced cancers. Whole-study findings and limits: Among the lowest peripheral clonal expansion occurred in 0.1-3.0 mg/kg partial responders. Expanded clones were, on average, more numerous in CD8+ T cells than in CD4+.

With respect to this clone: Antigen: not known.

Produced via immunoSEQ multiplex PCR; TCRdb's table is partial and in-frame only. The data hold about 22,000 clones, with 80% to 90% observed a single time. Losses at the gene ends were 10 bases for V and 6 bases for J; bases not matched to a gene: 5. The CDR3 consists of 12 residues. Germline CDR1 is MNHEY and CDR2 is SVGAGI. The material was CD4+ or CD8+ T cells sorted from blood, obtained in a trial of the OX40 agonist ivuxolimab. The chain links TRBV6-5 to TRBJ1-2; 10 bases line up with TRBD1. This receptor was taken from an adult with an advanced solid tumor such as melanoma, head and neck, liver or kidney cancer. The CDR3 nucleotides read TGTGCCACCCGACAGGGGGCAGATGGCTACACCTTC. It codes for CATRQGADGYTF.